The 14 T cell receptor beta chains below were found in one sample sequenced in a study of regulatory T cells in long-lasting Graves disease. Time point meaning: newly diagnosed GD, antithyroid drugs for less than 3 months. PBMC-derived RNA was used for the TCR library. The authors built TCR beta libraries using iRepertoire HTBI primers and Arm-PCR of CDR3 regions. TCRdb reanalysed the multiplex PCR reads using MiXCR and keeps one entry per CDR3 protein. The table includes 440,000 or so distinct CDR3 sequences, 15% detected once. Separately, the same data were catalogued under a study of T cells in Graves' hyperthyroidism and ophthalmopathy.

The specimen was peripheral blood mononuclear cells (PBMCs), collected at new diagnosis, from a patient treated with antithyroid drugs. The receptors originated from a woman aged 25-40 years with Graves disease.

This clonotype has a count of ten or more. The genes are TRBV30 and TRBJ1-1, with D hard to call. The V end was cut by 0 bases, the J end by 11 bases, with 19 bases between. CDR1 is GTSNPN and CDR2 is SVGIG in the germline V gene (reference sequence). This CDR3 contains 14 residues. The CDR3 DNA sequence: TGTGCCTGGAGTGTACCTTTTATGGGGAATCTGGCTTTCTTT. Translating it yields CAWSVPFMGNLAFF.

This chain links TRBV2 with TRBJ2-1; 10 nucleotides align to TRBD2. The CDR3 extends over 14 amino acids. Germline V CDR1 and CDR2: SNHLY, FYNNEI. V gave up 7 bases and J gave up 5 bases; unmatched junction bases: 5. Here the CDR3 DNA reads TGTGCCAGCAAGTTGGGGACTAGCGACAATGAGCAGTTCTTC. The encoded protein is CASKLGTSDNEQFF.

The rearrangement links TRBV3-1 to TRBJ2-2, with D possibly matching TRBD2 (6 bases). The CDR3 consists of 16 residues. Germline CDR1 reads LGHDT; CDR2 reads YNNKEL (reference sequence). The ends were cut back, 1 base at V and 1 base at J, with 10 bases in the middle. This chain's CDR3 is CASSQGSSGNTGELFF. As DNA, the CDR3 is TGTGCCAGCAGCCAAGGGAGTAGCGGGAACACCGGGGAGCTGTTTTTT.

This clonotype showed up just a few times. The junction and the germline gene differ at one end; a read error may be behind it. The V call is TRBV9, the J call TRBJ2-1; 7 nucleotides align to TRBD2. Germline CDR1 SGDLS, CDR2 YYNGEE. This CDR3 contains 14 residues. The CDR3 coding sequence is TGTGCCAGCAGTGGGAGGGACTCCCACAATGAGCAGTTCTTC. Translation: CASSGRDSHNEQFF. The full variable domain, with the rest looked up from reference TRBV9 and TRBJ2-1, is DSGVTQTPKHLITATGQRVTLRCSPRSGDLSVYWYQQSLDQGLQFLIQYYNGEERAKGNILERFSAQQFPDLHSELNLSSLELGDSALYFCASSGRDSHNEQFFGPGTRLTVL.

The genes are TRBV24-1 and TRBJ2-1; D remains unclear. From germline, CDR1 is KGHDR and CDR2 SFDVKD. Deletions cut 4 bases from V and 7 bases from J, with 7 bases between. The CDR3 is 12 amino acids. The CDR3 is CATSDWRNEQFF. CDR3 in DNA: TGTGCCACCAGTGACTGGAGAAATGAGCAGTTCTTC.

This clonotype was counted a few times. The V call is TRBV3-1, the J call TRBJ2-1, with 8 bases that match TRBD2. The CDR3 consists of 16 residues. J gave up 4 bases and V 2 bases, and 7 bases lay outside the gene matches. Germline lookup yields CDR1 LGHDT and CDR2 YNNKEL (reference sequence). The CDR3 is CASSQRGTSGYNEQFF. The CDR3 coding sequence is TGTGCCAGCAGCCAAAGGGGGACTAGTGGGTACAATGAGCAGTTCTTC.

The sample holds many counts of this clonotype. The chain has TRBV28 and TRBJ1-3; D not resolved. Trimming stripped 6 bases from V and 0 bases from J, with 9 bases between. Germline values: CDR1 MDHEN, CDR2 SYDVKM. The CDR3 is 14 residues long. CDR3 protein: CASSDLSSGNTIYF. The DNA of the CDR3 is TGTGCCAGCAGCGATTTGAGCTCTGGAAACACCATATATTTT.

This clonotype was recorded at least ten times. This chain connects TRBV30 to TRBJ1-2; D gene unclear. V lost 1 base, J lost 8 bases, and 11 bases lay in between. Germline V gives CDR1 GTSNPN, CDR2 SVGIG (reference sequence). The CDR3 totals 12 residues. The CDR3 loop is CAWSGTGGGYTF. The CDR3 DNA reads TGTGCCTGGAGTGGTACGGGAGGCGGCTACACCTTC.

This clonotype was counted between two and nine times. The chain links TRBV20-1 to TRBJ1-5; 8 bases are shared with TRBD1. This CDR3 is 15 amino acids long. Per germline, CDR1 DFQATT and CDR2 SNEGSKA (reference sequence). V gave up 2 bases and J gave up 0 bases; unmatched junction bases: 3. CDR3 in amino acids: CSARQGARSNQPQHF. The CDR3 DNA reads TGCAGTGCTAGACAGGGGGCGCGTAGCAATCAGCCCCAGCATTTT.

The sample holds a few counts of this clonotype. The rearrangement joins TRBV7-9 to TRBJ2-7, with no clear D. This CDR3 region has 12 residues. The germline V gene encodes CDR1 SEHNR and CDR2 FQNEAQ (reference sequence). Trimming cost V 7 bases and J 1 base, with 8 bases left between them. The CDR3 nucleotides read TGTGCCAGCACTTTAGGGTCCTACGAGCAGTACTTC. Translated: CASTLGSYEQYF.

This clonotype was detected only a few times. The chain carries TRBV5-1 and TRBJ2-3; 7 bases match TRBD1. The CDR3 runs 16 residues. Looked up from germline, CDR1 is SGHRS and CDR2 is YFSETQ. V shed 0 bases and J 4 bases; nucleotides not matched to a gene: 8. CDR3 sequence reads: CASSLAPTGPADTQYF. DNA for the CDR3: TGCGCCAGCAGCTTGGCACCGACAGGGCCCGCAGATACGCAGTATTTT.

This clonotype was seen many times. One end of the junction does not line up with germline, which may come from a read error. The gene calls are TRBV12-3 or TRBV12-4 and TRBJ1-2; D gene uncertain. This CDR3 region has 9 residues. CDR3 nucleotides: TGTGCCAGCAGTTTATCTACCCGCTTC. This codes for CASSLSTRF.

This clonotype has a count of ten or more. This chain links TRBV5-1 with TRBJ2-3; D gene ambiguous. Trimming stripped 0 bases from V and 3 bases from J, with 8 bases between. CDR3 length: 14 residues. Per the germline V gene, CDR1 is SGHRS and CDR2 is YFSETQ. DNA of the CDR3: TGCGCCAGCAGCTTGGTTCCATCTACAGATACGCAGTATTTT. It yields the protein CASSLVPSTDTQYF.

The CDR3: CASTGLAGGYNEQFF. CDR3 coding DNA: TGTGCCAGCACTGGACTAGCGGGAGGTTACAATGAGCAGTTCTTC. The rearrangement links TRBV9 to TRBJ2-1; 14 bases are a match to TRBD2. Unmatched junction bases numbered 3, after V lost 6 bases and J lost 4 bases. The CDR3 has 15 amino acids. Germline CDR1 SGDLS, CDR2 YYNGEE.